Shown below are 11 T cell receptor beta chains from a single sample sequenced in a study of cytomegalovirus exposure and HLA in healthy donors. In the PCR, 60 Vbeta and 13 Jbeta primers were used. Sequencing used immunoSEQ multiplex PCR; TCRdb keeps in-frame clones, though not all of them. The sample has about 250,000 clones, around 90% seen once. What was sequenced was PBMCs. The receptors were sampled from a girl between 2 and 10 years old in good health and CMV-seronegative.

This chain uses TRBV28 with TRBJ2-5; 7 nucleotides line up with TRBD1. CDR3 length equals 16 residues. V trimming: 5 bases; J trimming: 5 bases; junction bases outside the gene matches: 14. In germline, CDR1 is MDHEN, CDR2 SYDVKM. This CDR3 is CASSTLAEGADETQYF. The CDR3 DNA reads as TGTGCCAGCAGTACCCTAGCTGAGGGGGCCGACGAGACCCAGTACTTC.

The rearrangement joins TRBV6-5 to TRBJ2-5, with 7 positions matching TRBD1. V lost 4 bases to trimming and J lost 1 base; unmatched junction nucleotides: 9. Germline V gene sequence: CDR1 MNHEY, CDR2 SVGAGI. The CDR3 is made up of 16 amino acids. In DNA form, the CDR3 reads TGTGCCAGCAGTTGGGACAGAAAGACCCTCCAAGAGACCCAGTACTTC. It encodes CASSWDRKTLQETQYF.

This clone was observed a handful of times. The rearrangement joins TRBV20-1 to TRBJ1-2, with D perhaps TRBD1 (5 bases). V was cut by 5 bases and J by 4 bases, with 8 bases left in between. The V gene's germline CDR1 is DFQATT and CDR2 SNEGSKA (reference sequence). The CDR3 has 11 amino acids. Here the CDR3 DNA reads TGCAGTGCTCAGGGTGGCTATGGCTACACCTTC. Protein: CSAQGGYGYTF.

This rearrangement joins TRBV30 to TRBJ2-1; TRBD2 agrees at 9 bases. Trimming took 2 bases from V and 2 from J; bases not matched to a gene: 7. Germline assignment: CDR1 GTSNPN and CDR2 SVGIG (reference sequence). The length of the CDR3 is 16 residues. CDR3 sequence (DNA): TGTGCCTGGAGTCAAGCGGGGGGCTATACCTACAATGAGCAGTTCTTC. It encodes CAWSQAGGYTYNEQFF.

This chain connects TRBV19 to TRBJ1-1, with TRBD1 as a possible D gene (6 bases). The V gene lost 5 bases and the J gene lost 0 bases, with 10 bases spanning the gap. This CDR3 is 14 amino acids long. CDR1 is LNHDA and CDR2 is SQIVND in the germline V gene (reference sequence). CDR3 region: CASSPRTVNTEAFF. The CDR3 DNA is TGTGCCAGTAGTCCACGGACAGTGAACACTGAAGCTTTCTTT.

In this sample, this clone turned up once. V gene TRBV4-1 combines with J gene TRBJ2-1; 9 nucleotides align to TRBD2. Germline V lookup: CDR1 MGHRA, CDR2 YSYEKL. With 10 bases clipped from V and 1 base from J, the junction kept 11 bases outside the gene matches. This CDR3 comprises 16 residues. The CDR3 coding sequence is TGCGCCACCGGTTTGCGGGGGGGCATTTCCTACAATGAGCAGTTCTTC. Its translation is CATGLRGGISYNEQFF.

The chain couples TRBV28 to TRBJ1-1; D unresolved. The germline V gene encodes CDR1 MDHEN and CDR2 SYDVKM. CDR3 length: 12 residues. Trimming took 6 bases from V and 8 from J, leaving 13 bases between them. The CDR3 protein is CASSAEQPEAFF. CDR3 DNA: TGTGCCAGCAGCGCGGAACAACCAGAAGCTTTCTTT.

The rearrangement links TRBV7-9 to TRBJ2-1, with 9 bases aligning to TRBD2. V shed 3 bases and J 5 bases; nucleotides not matched to a gene: 5. This CDR3 region has 15 residues. Germline V gene sequence: CDR1 SEHNR, CDR2 FQNEAQ (reference sequence). CDR3 nucleotide sequence: TGTGCCAGCAGCTTTAGCGGGAGACCCGACAATGAGCAGTTCTTC. Its translation: CASSFSGRPDNEQFF.

This chain links TRBV6-5 with TRBJ1-1; D perhaps matches TRBD1 (6 bases). There are 15 residues in the CDR3. CDR1 is MNHEY, CDR2 SVGAGI, per germline. Trimming took 0 bases from V and 11 from J, leaving 19 bases between them. CDR3 sequence (DNA): TGTGCCAGCAGTTACTCGAGTGGACAGCCTATTACGGCTTTCTTT. This sequence encodes CASSYSSGQPITAFF.

The CDR3 protein is CASSLKLAGGRGGDYF. In nucleotides, the CDR3 is TGCGCCAGCAGCTTGAAACTAGCGGGGGGCCGGGGAGGGGATTACTTC. The genes are TRBV5-1 and TRBJ2-7; TRBD2 matches 12 bases. Trimming cost V 1 base and J 13 bases; bases outside gene matches: 15. CDR1 is SGHRS, CDR2 YFSETQ, per germline. The CDR3 is made up of 16 amino acids. Full variable domain (remainder filled in from reference TRBV5-1 and TRBJ2-7): KAGVTQTPRYLIKTRGQQVTLSCSPISGHRSVSWYQQTPGQGLQFLFEYFSETQRNKGNFPGRFSGRQFSNSRSEMNVSTLELGDSALYLCASSLKLAGGRGGDYFGPGTRLTVT.

Concerning this clone itself: It is unclear where the CDR3 begins or ends on the DNA, so no DNA is shown, and the CDR3 is as TCRdb lists it. The chain couples TRBV27 to TRBJ1-2. Germline CDR1 MNHEY, CDR2 SMNVEV (reference sequence). The CDR3 sequence runs 16 residues, both termini included. CDR3 protein: CASSTSAGESNYGYTF.